This T cell receptor (beta chain) was recorded in a study of T cell responses to AZD1222 COVID-19 vaccine. The V and J ends lost 5 bases and 4 bases, in that order; junction bases with no gene match: 5. Per germline, CDR1 LNHDA and CDR2 SQIVND (reference sequence). The CDR3 sequence is 14 residues long. Here immunoSEQ multiplex PCR was the method, and the copy in TCRdb shows in-frame clones only, minus some. The table shows about 130,000 clones, with 80% to 90% occurring only once. This TCR was sampled from an adult who received the AZD1222 COVID-19 vaccine. Source: peripheral blood, taken 28 days after the second AZD1222 dose. The rearrangement uses TRBV19 and TRBJ2-1; the match to TRBD1 covers 7 bases. The CDR3 nucleotides read TGTGCCAGTAGTGCCCGGGACAGATACAATGAGCAGTTCTTC. Translation gives CASSARDRYNEQFF.